This TCR beta chain was identified during a study of cytomegalovirus exposure and HLA in healthy donors. Overall study results and limits: Later analysis demonstrated an association between a missense DCLRE1C variant and TCR beta V- and J-gene trimming.

In the PCR, 60 Vbeta and 13 Jbeta primers were used. The data were produced by immunoSEQ multiplex PCR, yet TCRdb's version contains in-frame clones alone and is incomplete. The top ten clones hold roughly 0.6% of a sample with roughly 200,000 clones, approximately 82% of them seen once. Concerning this clone itself: The antigen is undetermined.

After removal of 6 bases from V and 8 bases from J, the junction contained 7 bases not matched to a gene. The CDR3 length is 15 residues. Germline lookup yields CDR1 MNHNS and CDR2 SASEGT. The sequenced sample was PBMCs. The V gene is TRBV6-1, the J gene TRBJ1-4; 12 bases match TRBD1. The sequence was obtained from a man aged 18 to 30 in good health and CMV-seronegative. CDR3 coding DNA: TGTGCCAGCAGCCCCCCGGGACAGGGGGCGGAAAAACTGTTTTTT. Its translation: CASSPPGQGAEKLFF.